Following are 9 T cell receptor beta chains from one sample sequenced in a study of cytomegalovirus exposure and HLA in healthy donors. The PCR used 60 Vbeta and 13 Jbeta primers. Only in-frame clones appear in the TCRdb table, and some are missing; sequencing was by immunoSEQ multiplex PCR. The table lists 210,000 or so clones, over 70% of them singletons. Input material: PBMCs. These receptors came from a boy aged 2 to 10 in good health and CMV-seronegative.

The chain joins TRBV7-9 to TRBJ2-3, with 11 bases aligning to TRBD2. V was pared by 1 base and J by 1 base, with 1 base of the junction left unmatched. The CDR3 is made up of 16 amino acids. CDR1 SEHNR and CDR2 FQNEAQ come from the germline V gene (reference sequence). The CDR3 nucleotides are TGTGCCAGCAGCTTAGTGACTAGCGGGGGCACAGATACGCAGTATTTT. It is translated as CASSLVTSGGTDTQYF.

The chain links TRBV11-2 to TRBJ2-2; D might be TRBD1 (5 bases). From germline, CDR1 is SGHAT and CDR2 FQNNGV. The CDR3 has 15 amino acids. V lost 3 bases and J lost 8, with 16 bases in between. The CDR3 region has the DNA TGTGCCAGCAGCTTGGGGCCAGTGTCGAGAGGGGAGCTGTTTTTT. This encodes CASSLGPVSRGELFF.

The rearrangement joins TRBV29-1 to TRBJ2-7, with 11 bases that match TRBD2. CDR1 and CDR2 from the germline V gene are SQVTM and ANQGSEA. This CDR3 has 15 residues. Trimming at V came to 7 bases and at J to 2 bases, leaving 10 bases not matched to a gene. The CDR3 is CSASTGLAAAYEQYF. CDR3 nucleotide sequence: TGCAGCGCCTCGACGGGACTAGCGGCCGCCTACGAGCAGTACTTC.

Notes on this clone: Other DNA sequences from this sample encode an identical CDR3 as well. This chain uses TRBV7-2 with TRBJ2-5; D is unclear. V was cut by 2 bases and J by 5 bases, with 6 bases left in between. This CDR3 has 12 amino acids. The germline V gene has CDR1 SGHTA and CDR2 FQGNSA. Written as DNA, the CDR3 is TGTGCCAGCAGCTTAATGAGGGAGACCCAGTACTTC. Its protein product is CASSLMRETQYF. The complete variable domain, with remaining parts taken from reference TRBV7-2 and TRBJ2-5, reads GAGVSQSPSNKVTEKGKDVELRCDPISGHTALYWYRQSLGQGLEFLIYFQGNSAPDKSGLPSDRFSAERTGGSVSTLTIQRTQQEDSAVYLCASSLMRETQYFGPGTRLLVL.

This clone came up once. The chain has TRBV6-1 and TRBJ1-1; D may be TRBD1 (5 bases). With 0 bases removed from V and 4 bases from J, the gap between germline ends came to 9 bases. Germline V gives CDR1 MNHNS, CDR2 SASEGT. The CDR3 has 14 amino acids. The chain's CDR3 is CASSEAGGGTEAFF. The CDR3 DNA reads TGTGCCAGCAGTGAAGCGGGGGGAGGCACTGAAGCTTTCTTT.

This clone showed up just once. CDR3: CSEGTAGYGYTF. CDR3 DNA sequence: TGCAGCGAAGGGACAGCTGGATATGGCTACACCTTC. The gene calls are TRBV29-1 and TRBJ1-2, with 7 bases aligning to TRBD1. V lost 7 bases, J lost 5 bases, and 7 bases stayed unmatched. The length of the CDR3 is 12 residues. Looked up from germline, CDR1 is SQVTM and CDR2 is ANQGSEA.

The V gene is TRBV5-1, the J gene TRBJ2-5, with 10 bases that match TRBD2. The germline CDR1 and CDR2 sequences are SGHRS and YFSETQ. V trimming: 7 bases; J trimming: 9 bases; junction bases outside the gene matches: 15. The CDR3 spans 15 residues. The CDR3 protein is CASLPIAGGGEAQYF. CDR3 DNA sequence: TGCGCCAGCCTTCCTATAGCGGGAGGAGGTGAGGCCCAGTACTTC.

The chain is built from TRBV7-2 and TRBJ2-3; unclear D gene. The CDR3 contains 15 residues. V gave up 1 base and J gave up 0 bases, with 8 bases separating them. Germline V gene data show CDR1 as SGHTA and CDR2 as FQGNSA. CDR3 sequence (DNA): TGTGCCAGCAGCTTAGACAGAGCTAGCACAGATACGCAGTATTTT. Translating gives CASSLDRASTDTQYF.

The rearrangement joins TRBV10-2 to TRBJ2-1; D is unresolved. Germline V gene sequence: CDR1 WSHSY, CDR2 SAAADI. V lost 4 bases to trimming and J lost 3 bases, with 7 bases between them. The CDR3 loop spans 13 amino acids. In nucleotides, the CDR3 is TGCGCCAGCAGTGGTTATAGCTACAATGAGCAGTTCTTC. Its translation: CASSGYSYNEQFF.